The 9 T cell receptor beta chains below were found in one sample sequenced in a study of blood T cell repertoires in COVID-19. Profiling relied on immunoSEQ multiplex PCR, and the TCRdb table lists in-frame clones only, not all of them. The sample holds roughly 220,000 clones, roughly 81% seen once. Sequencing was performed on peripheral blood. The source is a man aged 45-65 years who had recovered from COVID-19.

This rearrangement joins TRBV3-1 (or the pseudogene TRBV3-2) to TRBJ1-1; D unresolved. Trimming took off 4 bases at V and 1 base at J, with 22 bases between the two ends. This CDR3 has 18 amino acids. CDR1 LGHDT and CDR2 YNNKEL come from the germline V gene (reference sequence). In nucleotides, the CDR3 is TGTGCCAGCAGCCCGAGGGCGGGCAGGTTGGCGTGGAACACTGAAGCTTTCTTT. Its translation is CASSPRAGRLAWNTEAFF.

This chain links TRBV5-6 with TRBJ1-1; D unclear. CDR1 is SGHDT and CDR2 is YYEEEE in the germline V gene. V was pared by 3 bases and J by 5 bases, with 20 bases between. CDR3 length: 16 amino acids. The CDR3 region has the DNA TGTGCCAGCAGCTCTGACACGGACTCGGGCGGGACTGAAGCTTTCTTT. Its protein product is CASSSDTDSGGTEAFF. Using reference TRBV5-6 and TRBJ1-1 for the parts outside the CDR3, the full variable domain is DAGVTQSPTHLIKTRGQQVTLRCSPKSGHDTVSWYQQALGQGPQFIFQYYEEEERQRGNFPDRFSGHQFPNYSSELNVNALLLGDSALYLCASSSDTDSGGTEAFFGQGTRLTVV.

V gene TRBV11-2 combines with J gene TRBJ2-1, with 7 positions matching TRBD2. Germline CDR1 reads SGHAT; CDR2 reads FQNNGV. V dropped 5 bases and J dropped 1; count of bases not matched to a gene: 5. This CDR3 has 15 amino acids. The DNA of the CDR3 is TGTGCCAGCAGCCGAAGCGGGGTTTCCTACAATGAGCAGTTCTTC. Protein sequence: CASSRSGVSYNEQFF.

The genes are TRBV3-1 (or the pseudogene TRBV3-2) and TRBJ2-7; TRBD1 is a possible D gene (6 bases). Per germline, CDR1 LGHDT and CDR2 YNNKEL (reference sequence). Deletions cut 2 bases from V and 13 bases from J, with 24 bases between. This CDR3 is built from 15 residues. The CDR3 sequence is CASSQRGSAGSSSYF. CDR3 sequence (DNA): TGTGCCAGCAGCCAAAGGGGGTCAGCAGGGTCCTCCTCTTACTTC.

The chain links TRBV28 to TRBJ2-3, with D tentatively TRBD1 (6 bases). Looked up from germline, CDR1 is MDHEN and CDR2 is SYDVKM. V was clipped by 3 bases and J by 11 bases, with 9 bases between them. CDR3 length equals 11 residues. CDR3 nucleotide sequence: TGTGCCAGCAGTTTGCGACAGGAGCAGTATTTT. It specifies CASSLRQEQYF.

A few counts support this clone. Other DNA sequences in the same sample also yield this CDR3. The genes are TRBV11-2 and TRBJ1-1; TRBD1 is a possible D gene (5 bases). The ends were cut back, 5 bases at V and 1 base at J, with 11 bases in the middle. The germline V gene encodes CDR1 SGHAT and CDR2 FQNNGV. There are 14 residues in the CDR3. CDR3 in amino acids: CASSAGRTNTEAFF. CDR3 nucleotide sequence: TGTGCCAGCAGCGCGGGACGGACGAACACTGAAGCTTTCTTT.

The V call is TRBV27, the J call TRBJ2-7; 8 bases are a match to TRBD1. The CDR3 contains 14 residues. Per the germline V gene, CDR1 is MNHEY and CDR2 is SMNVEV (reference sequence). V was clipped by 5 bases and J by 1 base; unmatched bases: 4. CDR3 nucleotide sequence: TGTGCCAGCAGTCCGCGGGACAGGTCCTACGAGCAGTACTTC. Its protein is CASSPRDRSYEQYF.

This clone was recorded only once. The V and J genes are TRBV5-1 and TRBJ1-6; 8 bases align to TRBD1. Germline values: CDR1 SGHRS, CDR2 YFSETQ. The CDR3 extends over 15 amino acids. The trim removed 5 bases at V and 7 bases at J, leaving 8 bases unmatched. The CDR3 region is CASRHTGDRNSPLHF. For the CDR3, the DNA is TGCGCCAGCAGGCACACCGGGGACAGGAATTCACCCCTCCACTTT.

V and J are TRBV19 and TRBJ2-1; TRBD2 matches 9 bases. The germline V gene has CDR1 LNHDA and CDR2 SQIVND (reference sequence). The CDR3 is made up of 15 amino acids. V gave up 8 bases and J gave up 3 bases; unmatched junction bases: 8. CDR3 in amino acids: CASQFGRGGYNEQFF. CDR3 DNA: TGTGCCAGTCAATTCGGGCGGGGGGGCTACAATGAGCAGTTCTTC.